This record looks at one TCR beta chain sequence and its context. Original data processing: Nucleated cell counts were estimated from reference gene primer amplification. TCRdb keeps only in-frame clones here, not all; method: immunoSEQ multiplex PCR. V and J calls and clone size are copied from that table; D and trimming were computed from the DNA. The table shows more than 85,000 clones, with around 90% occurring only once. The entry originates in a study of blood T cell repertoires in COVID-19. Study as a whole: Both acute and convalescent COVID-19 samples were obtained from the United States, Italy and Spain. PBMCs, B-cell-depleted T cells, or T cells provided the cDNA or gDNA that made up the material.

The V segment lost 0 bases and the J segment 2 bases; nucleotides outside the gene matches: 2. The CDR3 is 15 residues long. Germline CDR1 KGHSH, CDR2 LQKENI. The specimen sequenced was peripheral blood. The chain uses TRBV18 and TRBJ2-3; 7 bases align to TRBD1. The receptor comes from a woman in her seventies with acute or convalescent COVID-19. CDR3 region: CASSPPGQITDTQYF. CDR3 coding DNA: TGTGCCAGCTCACCACCGGGACAGATCACAGATACGCAGTATTTT.